This TCR beta chain is drawn from a study of regulatory T cells in long-lasting Graves disease. Building the TCR beta libraries relied on iRepertoire HTBI primers, and CDR3 regions underwent Arm-PCR. TCRdb re-called the multiplex PCR reads through MiXCR, storing one row per CDR3 protein. The table shows under 800,000 distinct CDR3 sequences, with around 15% occurring only once. Time point noted: newly diagnosed GD, antithyroid drugs for less than 3 months. Scientists built the TCR library using RNA that was extracted from PBMCs. Trimming took 7 bases from V and 9 from J, leaving 13 bases between them. Per germline, CDR1 MNHEY and CDR2 SVGEGT. CDR3 length: 12 residues. This sample also appeared in a second study, on T cells in Graves' hyperthyroidism and ophthalmopathy.

This sample comprised peripheral blood mononuclear cells (PBMCs), obtained at new diagnosis, from a patient treated with antithyroid drugs. The sequence was obtained from a woman aged 25 to 45 with Graves disease. The rearrangement links TRBV6-2 or TRBV6-3 to TRBJ2-1; D gene uncertain. This chain's CDR3 is CASNSNTAEQFF. The DNA of the CDR3 is TGTGCCAGCAATTCAAATACGGCTGAGCAGTTCTTC.